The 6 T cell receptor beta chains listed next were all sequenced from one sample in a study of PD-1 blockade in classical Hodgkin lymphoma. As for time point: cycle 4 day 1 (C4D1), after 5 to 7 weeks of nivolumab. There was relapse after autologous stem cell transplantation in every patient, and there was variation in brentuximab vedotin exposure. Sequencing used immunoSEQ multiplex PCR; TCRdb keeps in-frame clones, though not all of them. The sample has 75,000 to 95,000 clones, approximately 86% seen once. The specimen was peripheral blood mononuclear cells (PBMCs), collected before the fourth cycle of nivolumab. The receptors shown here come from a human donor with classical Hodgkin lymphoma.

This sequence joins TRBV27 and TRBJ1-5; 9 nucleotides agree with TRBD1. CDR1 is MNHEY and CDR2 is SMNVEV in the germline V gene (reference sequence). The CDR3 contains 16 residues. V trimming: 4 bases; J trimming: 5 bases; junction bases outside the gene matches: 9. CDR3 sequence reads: CASSSNGQGIHQPQHF. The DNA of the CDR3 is TGTGCCAGCAGTTCGAATGGACAGGGGATTCATCAGCCCCAGCATTTT.

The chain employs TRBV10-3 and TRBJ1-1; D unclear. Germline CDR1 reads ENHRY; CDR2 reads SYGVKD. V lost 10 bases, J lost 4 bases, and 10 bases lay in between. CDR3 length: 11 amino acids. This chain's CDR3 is CATLSATEAFF. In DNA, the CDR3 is TGTGCCACCCTATCGGCCACTGAAGCTTTCTTT.

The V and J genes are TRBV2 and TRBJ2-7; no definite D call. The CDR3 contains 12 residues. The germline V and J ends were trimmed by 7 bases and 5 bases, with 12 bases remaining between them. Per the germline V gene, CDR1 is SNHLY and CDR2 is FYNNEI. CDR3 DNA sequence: TGTGCCAGCAAGGGCTGGGTCGACGAGCAGTACTTC. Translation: CASKGWVDEQYF. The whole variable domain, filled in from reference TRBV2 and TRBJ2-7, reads EPEVTQTPSHQVTQMGQEVILRCVPISNHLYFYWYRQILGQKVEFLVSFYNNEISEKSEIFDDQFSVERPDGSNFTLKIRSTKLEDSAMYFCASKGWVDEQYFGPGTRLTVT.

This CDR3 reads CASIKSRVGANVLTF. For the CDR3, the DNA is TGTGCCAGCATCAAATCCAGGGTCGGGGCCAACGTCCTGACTTTC. The chain has TRBV28 and TRBJ2-6; D perhaps matches TRBD1 (5 bases). The germline V and J ends were trimmed by 7 bases and 4 bases, with 14 bases remaining between them. CDR3 length equals 15 residues. Germline V gene sequence: CDR1 MDHEN, CDR2 SYDVKM.

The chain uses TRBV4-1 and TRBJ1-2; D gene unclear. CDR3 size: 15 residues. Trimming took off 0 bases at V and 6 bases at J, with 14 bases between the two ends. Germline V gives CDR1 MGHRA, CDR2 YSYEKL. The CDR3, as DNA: TGCGCCAGCAGCCAAGATCCTTTTGAGAGGGATGGCTACACCTTC. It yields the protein CASSQDPFERDGYTF.

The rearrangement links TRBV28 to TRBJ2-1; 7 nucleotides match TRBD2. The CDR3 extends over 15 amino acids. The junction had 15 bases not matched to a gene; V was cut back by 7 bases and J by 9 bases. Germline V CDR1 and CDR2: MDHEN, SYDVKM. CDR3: CASKMWGEGLGEQFF. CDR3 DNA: TGTGCCAGCAAGATGTGGGGGGAGGGCCTGGGTGAGCAGTTCTTC.